Listed here are 17 T cell receptor beta chains from one sample, sequenced in a study of cytomegalovirus exposure and HLA in healthy donors. The primer mix had 60 Vbeta and 13 Jbeta primers. This table comes from immunoSEQ multiplex PCR, and its TCRdb copy is limited to in-frame clones, with some not included. The top ten hold over 13% of the sample, which has around 160,000 clones, 75% to 80% seen once. Sequencing was performed on PBMCs. The receptors here all came from a man between 45 and 60 years old in good health and CMV-seropositive.

The V gene is TRBV18, the J gene TRBJ2-5; no definite D call. The V and J ends lost 4 bases and 5 bases respectively, with 8 bases between them. This CDR3 contains 12 residues. Per the germline V gene, CDR1 is KGHSH and CDR2 is LQKENI. The CDR3 spells CASSRASETQYF. In nucleotides, the CDR3 is TGTGCCAGCTCACGCGCCTCGGAGACCCAGTACTTC.

The rearrangement joins TRBV6-4 to TRBJ2-1; 12 bases map to TRBD2. Germline trimming cut 2 bases from V and 7 bases from J; bases unmatched to any gene: 6. Germline CDR1 and CDR2: MRHNA and SNTAGT. The CDR3 has 16 amino acids. CDR3 bases: TGTGCCAGCAGTGACGGGACTAGCGGGTTAGCTAATGAGCAGTTCTTC. It yields the protein CASSDGTSGLANEQFF.

This clone was picked up a small number of times. V gene TRBV5-6 combines with J gene TRBJ2-7; 10 bases match TRBD1. J was trimmed by 5 bases and V by 2 bases; bases with no gene match: 7. The CDR3 runs to 15 residues. The germline CDR1 and CDR2 sequences are SGHDT and YYEEEE. The CDR3: CASSLGTGAYDEQYF. The CDR3 DNA sequence: TGTGCCAGCAGCTTAGGGACAGGGGCTTACGACGAGCAGTACTTC.

The chain joins TRBV4-3 to TRBJ1-2; D gene unclear. The ends were cut back, 0 bases at V and 5 bases at J, with 13 bases in the middle. The CDR3 is 15 amino acids. Per the germline V gene, CDR1 is LGHNA and CDR2 is YSLEER. This CDR3 is CASSQESGRFYGYTF. The CDR3 DNA is TGCGCCAGCAGCCAAGAATCGGGGAGATTTTATGGCTACACCTTC.

This clone was observed a few times. This chain connects TRBV5-1 to TRBJ2-5, with 8 positions matching TRBD1. Looked up from germline, CDR1 is SGHRS and CDR2 is YFSETQ. This CDR3 spans 15 amino acids. V lost 2 bases and J lost 5; bases outside the gene matches: 8. CDR3 protein: CASSLAGGVRETQYF. DNA of the CDR3: TGCGCCAGCAGCTTAGCAGGGGGCGTCCGTGAGACCCAGTACTTC.

The chain employs TRBV16 and TRBJ2-2; 8 bases align to TRBD1. Trimming took 4 bases from V and 4 from J; bases not matched to a gene: 8. The germline V gene encodes CDR1 KGHSY and CDR2 FQNENV. The CDR3 is made up of 16 amino acids. The CDR3 spells CASSPGQGFSTGELFF. CDR3 DNA: TGTGCCAGCAGCCCAGGACAGGGTTTTTCCACCGGGGAGCTGTTTTTT.

The chain is built from TRBV11-2 and TRBJ2-5; perhaps TRBD1 as D (7 bases). The germline V and J ends were trimmed by 3 bases and 5 bases, with 13 bases remaining between them. The germline V gene encodes CDR1 SGHAT and CDR2 FQNNGV. The CDR3 is 14 amino acids. The CDR3 nucleotides are TGTGCCAGCAGCTTTCAGGGGGGTTTTGAGACCCAGTACTTC. It yields the protein CASSFQGGFETQYF.

This clone was detected a few times. This chain connects TRBV7-2 to TRBJ1-6, with D perhaps TRBD1 (6 bases). Trimming cost V 5 bases and J 7 bases, with 27 bases left between them. Germline loops: CDR1 SGHTA, CDR2 FQGNSA. This CDR3 spans 19 amino acids. The CDR3 is CASSPSRVSGAAQNSPLHF. In nucleotides, the CDR3 is TGTGCCAGCAGCCCTTCGAGGGTGTCAGGGGCGGCCCAAAATTCACCCCTCCACTTT.

The gene calls are TRBV6-1 and TRBJ2-7, with D perhaps matching TRBD1 (6 bases). The CDR3 loop spans 17 amino acids. The germline V and J ends were trimmed by 3 bases and 4 bases, with 22 bases remaining between them. The germline gives CDR1 MNHNS, CDR2 SASEGT. The CDR3 coding sequence is TGTGCCAGCAGTGAGCACCCTGGGGTAGGGGGAAGTTACGAGCAGTACGTC. Translated, it gives CASSEHPGVGGSYEQYV.

V and J are TRBV13 and TRBJ2-1, with 7 nucleotides matching TRBD2. There are 13 residues in the CDR3. The V and J ends lost 0 bases and 9 bases, in that order; junction bases with no gene match: 2. CDR1 PRHDT and CDR2 FYEKMQ come from the germline V gene (reference sequence). The CDR3 spells CASSLGAGPEQFF. CDR3 coding DNA: TGTGCCAGCAGCTTAGGAGCGGGGCCTGAGCAGTTCTTC.

The rearrangement joins TRBV14 to TRBJ2-1; 7 positions match TRBD2. Germline loops: CDR1 SGHDN, CDR2 FVKESK. CDR3 length: 13 residues. The ends lost 3 bases at V and 9 bases at J; junction bases unmatched: 5. CDR3 loop: CASSQGGGREQFF. Here the CDR3 DNA reads TGTGCCAGCAGCCAGGGGGGAGGGCGTGAGCAGTTCTTC. The full variable domain, rest sourced from reference TRBV14 and TRBJ2-1, is EAGVTQFPSHSVIEKGQTVTLRCDPISGHDNLYWYRRVMGKEIKFLLHFVKESKQDESGMPNNRFLAERTGGTYSTLKVQPAELEDSGVYFCASSQGGGREQFFGPGTRLTVL.

The CDR3 protein is CASSIAPGMGTGELFF. As DNA, the CDR3 is TGTGCCAGTAGTATAGCCCCAGGGATGGGCACCGGGGAGCTGTTTTTT. V gene TRBV19 combines with J gene TRBJ2-2; D may be TRBD1 (5 bases). The CDR3 covers 16 residues. Looked up from germline, CDR1 is LNHDA and CDR2 is SQIVND (reference sequence). V lost 1 base, J lost 4 bases, and 13 bases lay in between. Variable domain in full (rest from reference TRBV19 and TRBJ2-2): DGGITQSPKYLFRKEGQNVTLSCEQNLNHDAMYWYRQDPGQGLRLIYYSQIVNDFQKGDIAEGYSVSREKKESFPLTVTSAQKNPTAFYLCASSIAPGMGTGELFFGEGSRLTVL.

The CDR3 protein is CASSPGSNYGYTF. CDR3 DNA sequence: TGTGCCAGCTCACCAGGCAGTAACTATGGCTACACCTTC. The chain has TRBV18 and TRBJ1-2; D call uncertain. Germline V gives CDR1 KGHSH, CDR2 LQKENI. The CDR3 covers 13 residues. V shed 2 bases and J shed 1 base, with 5 bases lying between them. The full variable domain, its missing parts supplied by reference TRBV18 and TRBJ1-2, is NAGVMQNPRHLVRRRGQEARLRCSPMKGHSHVYWYRQLPEEGLKFMVYLQKENIIDESGMPKERFSAEFPKEGPSILRIQQVVRGDSAAYFCASSPGSNYGYTFGSGTRLTVV.

The J gene is TRBJ2-7, the V gene TRBV27; 8 positions agree with TRBD1. Germline CDR1 is MNHEY and CDR2 is SMNVEV (reference sequence). The CDR3 is 14 residues long. The trim removed 0 bases at V and 4 bases at J, leaving 2 bases unmatched. CDR3 DNA sequence: TGTGCCAGCAGTTTATCGTACAGGGGGTACGAGCAGTACTTC. Protein product: CASSLSYRGYEQYF.

This clone was picked up one time. The chain links TRBV5-1 to TRBJ2-7; TRBD2 aligns across 13 bases. Trimming cost V 4 bases and J 6 bases; bases outside gene matches: 7. This CDR3 has 15 amino acids. Germline assignment: CDR1 SGHRS and CDR2 YFSETQ. The CDR3 spells CASSRGLAGLGEQYV. The CDR3 nucleotides are TGCGCCAGCAGCAGGGGACTAGCGGGGCTGGGCGAGCAGTACGTC.

The chain links TRBV10-3 to TRBJ2-1; 10 bases map to TRBD2. With 9 bases clipped from V and 5 bases from J, the junction kept 7 bases outside the gene matches. The CDR3 consists of 14 residues. Germline values: CDR1 ENHRY, CDR2 SYGVKD. CDR3 in amino acids: CAISPGLANNEQFF. The CDR3, as DNA: TGTGCCATTTCCCCGGGACTAGCGAACAATGAGCAGTTCTTC.

This clone was seen a handful of times. V usage is TRBV7-2 and J usage is TRBJ2-7, with 8 bases fitting TRBD1. The length of the CDR3 is 14 residues. J lost 1 base, V lost 8 bases, and 7 bases had no gene match. From germline, CDR1 is SGHTA and CDR2 FQGNSA. Written as DNA, the CDR3 is TGTGCCAGCGCCGGGACAGGTACTTCCTACGAGCAGTACTTC. Translating gives CASAGTGTSYEQYF.